The 14 T cell receptor beta chains below were found in one sample sequenced in a study of Tregs in tolerant kidney transplant recipients. TCRdb's copy holds only in-frame clones and misses some; the assay was immunoSEQ multiplex PCR. The table has 50,000 to 65,000 clones, about 89% seen once. The nonmyeloablative bone marrow transplants came from related graft donors, with transient mixed chimerism. The sequencing here drew on CD4+ T cells from blood (PBMCs), taken 6 months after the transplant. These receptor sequences come from a human patient who received a combined kidney and bone marrow transplant. Some T cells may arise from the graft donor.

J is TRBJ2-5 and V is TRBV10-3, with D tentatively TRBD1 (5 bases). CDR3 length: 17 amino acids. Germline values: CDR1 ENHRY, CDR2 SYGVKD. The ends were cut back, 2 bases at V and 9 bases at J, with 25 bases in the middle. CDR3 nucleotides: TGTGCCATCAGTGAGAGTCAGGGATCCCAATTTTTTTCGTCCCAGTACTTC. Protein sequence: CAISESQGSQFFSSQYF.

CDR3 amino acids: CASSSLRRGGGETQYF. DNA for the CDR3: TGTGCCAGCAGTTCACTTCGGCGGGGGGGCGGGGAGACCCAGTACTTC. The V and J genes are TRBV6-5 and TRBJ2-5; 9 bases fit TRBD2. The ends lost 4 bases at V and 5 bases at J; junction bases unmatched: 11. The V gene's germline CDR1 is MNHEY and CDR2 SVGAGI. The CDR3 sequence is 16 residues long.

The chain recombines TRBV15 with TRBJ2-7, with no clear D. Germline CDR1 LNHNV, CDR2 YYDKDF (reference sequence). The V end was cut by 0 bases, the J end by 6 bases, with 9 bases between. The CDR3 contains 13 residues. The DNA for the CDR3 is TGTGCCACCAGCAGAGAAATTAGCAGCGAGCAGTACTTC. It yields the protein CATSREISSEQYF.

The chain employs TRBV5-1 and TRBJ2-3, with 8 bases lining up with TRBD2. The CDR3 is 15 amino acids. V was clipped by 1 base and J by 5 bases; unmatched bases: 6. The V gene's germline CDR1 is SGHRS and CDR2 YFSETQ. The CDR3, as DNA: TGCGCCAGCAGCTTGTGGGGCGGGGGGCTAGATACGCAGTATTTT. This encodes CASSLWGGGLDTQYF.

The chain recombines TRBV11-2 with TRBJ2-5; a weak D match, TRBD2 (5 bases). The end of the DNA aligns better with TRBJ2-7, so the J call may be wrong. This CDR3 is built from 14 residues. The germline CDR1 and CDR2 sequences are SGHAT and FQNNGV. The CDR3 sequence is CASSLAGKSYEQYF. In nucleotides, the CDR3 is TGTGCCAGCAGCTTAGCCGGGAAATCCTACGAGCAGTACTTC.

The chain couples TRBV7-2 to TRBJ2-2, with 8 bases identical to TRBD1. The length of the CDR3 is 18 residues. CDR1 is SGHTA, CDR2 FQGNSA, per germline. Unmatched junction bases numbered 9, after V lost 2 bases and J lost 1 base. For the CDR3, the DNA is TGTGCCAGCAGCTTATACAGACCCGGGACAGGGAACACCGGGGAGCTGTTTTTT. Protein: CASSLYRPGTGNTGELFF.

This clone was counted only a few times. The rearrangement uses TRBV28 and TRBJ1-2, with D possibly matching TRBD1 (6 bases). This CDR3 has 14 amino acids. Germline assignment: CDR1 MDHEN and CDR2 SYDVKM. V dropped 2 bases and J dropped 2 bases, with 9 bases sitting between them. The CDR3 loop reads CASSLQQGNYGYTF. CDR3 in DNA: TGTGCCAGCAGTTTACAGCAGGGGAACTATGGCTACACCTTC.

The V and J genes are TRBV6-4 and TRBJ2-1; TRBD2 agrees at 11 bases. The length of the CDR3 is 15 residues. V was clipped by 5 bases and J by 6 bases; unmatched bases: 6. The V gene's germline CDR1 is MRHNA and CDR2 SNTAGT. CDR3 residues: CASSPSGGNSNEQFF. The CDR3 coding sequence is TGTGCCAGCAGTCCTAGCGGGGGGAATAGCAATGAGCAGTTCTTC.

V is TRBV11-3 and J is TRBJ1-1; TRBD1 agrees at 10 bases. The V gene end was trimmed by 2 bases and the J gene end by 4 bases; junction bases not matched to a gene: 10. Germline V CDR1 and CDR2: SGHNT, YENEEA. CDR3 size: 17 residues. CDR3 sequence reads: CASSLRGTGVAITEAFF. For the CDR3, the DNA is TGTGCCAGCAGCTTAAGGGGGACAGGGGTGGCGATCACTGAAGCTTTCTTT.

On this clone: The sample carries other DNA sequences with the same CDR3. V usage is TRBV5-1 and J usage is TRBJ1-6; D not resolved. Germline-derived CDR1 and CDR2 are SGHRS and YFSETQ. V lost 1 base and J lost 6, with 17 bases in between. This CDR3 is 17 amino acids long. CDR3 sequence (DNA): TGCGCCAGCAGCTTGCGGGTACCCTATGCGGGTAATTCACCCCTCCACTTT. Protein sequence: CASSLRVPYAGNSPLHF.

V and J are TRBV13 and TRBJ2-1, with TRBD2 matching over 13 bases. There are 15 residues in the CDR3. The ends lost 4 bases at V and 7 bases at J; junction bases unmatched: 4. The V gene's germline CDR1 is PRHDT and CDR2 FYEKMQ (reference sequence). The chain's CDR3 is CASSSTSGGANEQFF. Written as DNA, the CDR3 is TGTGCCAGCAGCTCTACTAGCGGGGGGGCTAATGAGCAGTTCTTC.

This clone has only one observation. The rearrangement joins TRBV9 to TRBJ2-1; TRBD1 matches 7 bases. V gave up 6 bases and J gave up 9 bases; unmatched junction bases: 15. Germline CDR1 SGDLS, CDR2 YYNGEE. The CDR3 runs 15 residues. CDR3 nucleotides: TGTGCCAGCATGATAGGGAACAGGGGAAGTGGTGAGCAGTTCTTC. Encoded protein: CASMIGNRGSGEQFF. Complete variable domain (other parts from reference TRBV9 and TRBJ2-1): DSGVTQTPKHLITATGQRVTLRCSPRSGDLSVYWYQQSLDQGLQFLIQYYNGEERAKGNILERFSAQQFPDLHSELNLSSLELGDSALYFCASMIGNRGSGEQFFGPGTRLTVL.

The V call is TRBV5-1, the J call TRBJ1-2; D gene ambiguous. The CDR3 is 14 amino acids. Trimming cost V 0 bases and J 3 bases, with 9 bases left between them. From germline, CDR1 is SGHRS and CDR2 YFSETQ. The CDR3 sequence is CASSLAGEDYGYTF. In DNA, the CDR3 is TGCGCCAGCAGCTTGGCCGGGGAAGACTATGGCTACACCTTC.

There are a few counts of this clone. Other DNA sequences within the sample encode an identical CDR3. The rearrangement joins TRBV28 to TRBJ1-6, with TRBD1 identical over 8 bases. CDR1 and CDR2 (germline): MDHEN, SYDVKM. Trimming cost V 4 bases and J 0 bases; bases outside gene matches: 14. The CDR3 length is 20 residues. CDR3 region: CASSSIRDRRFSSYNSPLHF. The DNA for the CDR3 is TGTGCCAGCAGTTCTATCCGGGACAGGCGCTTCAGCTCCTATAATTCACCCCTCCACTTT.